This TCR beta chain was obtained from a study of CD8+ T cells in alopecia areata. Study background: The duration of tofacitinib was 6 to 18 months, with 6 months off drug afterward. The percentage of affected scalp area served as the score of severity for treated patients.

The study, taken as a whole, reports: Sharing of TCRs across patients appeared less clear than in mice, possibly for HLA-related reasons. Across lesional scalp, and particularly alopecia totalis/universalis, clonality surpassed that of normal scalp.

Reverse transcribed after extraction, RNA yielded cDNA as the sequencing template. Method: immunoSEQ multiplex PCR; TCRdb's copy keeps in-frame clones and lacks some. The profile shows approximately 180,000 clones, 50% to 70% of them singletons. On this clone itself: The target antigen is unknown.

The germline gives CDR1 KGHSH, CDR2 LQKENI. Trimming cost V 6 bases and J 2 bases, with 7 bases left between them. The CDR3 extends over 12 amino acids. Described treatment: oral pan-JAK inhibitor, 5-10 mg twice daily. The chain combines TRBV18 with TRBJ2-5; D is perhaps TRBD2 (6 bases). This receptor was identified in a human donor with alopecia areata. The sequencing used CD4+ T cells sorted from blood, collected between weeks 49 and 50, from a patient treated with tofacitinib. The CDR3 spells CASSGGQETQYF. CDR3 in DNA: TGTGCCAGCTCGGGAGGACAAGAGACCCAGTACTTC.